The present entry profiles one TCR beta chain with its context. This receptor's antigen is unknown. Base-call qualities are not available, and no considerably larger clone is one nucleotide away. The CDR3 regions of human TCRbeta chains were subjected to immunosequencing. The study's own analysis went as follows. Repertoire TCRs were matched against a reference library of SARS-CoV-2-specific TCRs generated with the MIRA antigen-specificity platform. Breadth was defined as the fraction of unique TCRs that were SARS-CoV-2-associated. Depth was defined as the fraction of total T cells that were SARS-CoV-2-associated. Each spike-specific TCR was assigned to its reactive spike region and to a CD4 or CD8 class using the MIRA data. Log10-transformed breadth and depth values were compared by one-way ANOVA with Sidak's multiple comparisons tests. Imported from immuneACCESS, the table was reduced by TCRdb to in-frame sequences with V and J called. These copies leave out some clones; in studies compared against another copy, an unresolved V gene accounts for under half, and the cause of the remainder is not known. V, J and clone size are those of that table, while D and trimming were read from the DNA. The sample table lists about 66,000 clones, roughly 84% of them with a count of one. The ten largest clones capture 15% to 20% of the sample.

Including the terminal cysteine and phenylalanine, the CDR3 comprises 16 residues. The read is trimmed to its CDR3 DNA, 48 bases read in frame from base 1. Trimming takes 6 bases off V and 6 bases off J; junction bases not matched to a gene: 13. The germline V gene (reference sequence) sets CDR1 to MNHEY and CDR2 to SMNVEV. This entry is derived from a study of T cell responses to AZD1222 COVID-19 vaccine (dated by TCRdb to about 2021). With regard to the full study: AZD1222 recipients whose second dose came at about 4 weeks and those whose second dose came at about 12 weeks were combined into one group, since spike-specific TCR depth and breadth did not differ between the two schedules. A total of 233 trial participants underwent TCR sequencing, of whom roughly 210 had received two doses of AZD1222 and roughly 26 had received two doses of the MenACWY control vaccine. Trial participants were enrolled by age into subgroups of 18-55, 56-69 and 70-plus years, and around 150, 29 and 61 TCR-sequenced participants, respectively, were included in these subgroups.

This specimen's time point label, per the study, means: baseline before first vaccination. Samples from vaccinated people were obtained from the UK trials COV001 and COV002, which included a single-blind randomized controlled phase 2/3 trial of AZD1222 (ChAdOx1 nCoV-19) in healthy adults. For TCRbeta chain sequencing, PBMC samples from trial participants were taken at day 0 and at day 28 after the second dose. The paper's findings and limits, for the study overall: Spike-specific TCR breadth and depth rose significantly after two AZD1222 doses compared with day 0 and with MenACWY recipients. The whole spike protein was spanned by vaccine-associated CD4 TCRs, and dominant responses were seen in regions 160-218 and 743-854. Participants were mostly white British, with more females than males. The authors suggested clonal diversity may have been underestimated. No day 14 peak-response samples were available, so repertoires were characterized only after the peak T cell response. The 56-69-year group was small, and its depth increase did not reach significance, likely because of low power. Epitopes outside the regions mutated in the B.1.351 and B.1.1.7 variants were reportedly recognized by nearly half of the unique spike-specific TCRs. Conclusions about previously exposed vaccinees are limited because only six or seven AZD1222 recipients were SARS-CoV-2 seropositive at baseline.

The rearrangement combines TRBV27 with TRBJ1-5, with 8 central nucleotides matching TRBD1. This TCR came from an adult in good health. The material sequenced was peripheral blood, taken on day 0 of AZD1222 vaccination. The CDR3 reads as follows: CASSPLAQGAGQPQHF. The sequenced DNA is TGTGCCAGCAGCCCCCTAGCCCAGGGGGCGGGTCAGCCCCAGCATTTT.